These 3 T cell receptor beta chains were all obtained from the same sample, sequenced in a study of T-cell reconstitution after alpha-beta-depleted transplantation in children (dated by TCRdb to 2015 to 2016). The label giving this sample's treatment or condition can be read as: allogeneic hematopoietic cell transplantation with graft depleted of TCRalphabeta T cells and CD19 B cells. The library was made by PCR. TCRdb shows the sequencer as Illumina HiSeq 2500. TCR libraries were prepared with molecular barcoding, using unique molecular identifiers to normalize TCRbeta repertoire quantification. TCRdb reran the public reads through fastp at Q25 and MiXCR, keeping productive beta chains. When rows share a CDR3 protein, they turn into one entry using the most common DNA and genes. This sample is represented by approximately 630,000 distinct CDR3 sequences; roughly 13% of them were singletons. Together, the top ten hold 0.79% of the sample.

This material consisted of PBMCs, taken before TCRalphabeta/CD19-depleted stem cell transplant. The receptors shown here come from a girl aged 2 to 10 with congenital amegakaryocytic thrombocytopenia, due to receive a stem cell transplant.

This clonotype appeared many times. This chain connects TRBV20-1 to TRBJ2-2; the D is unclear. CDR1 DFQATT and CDR2 SNEGSKA come from the germline V gene (reference sequence). V was cut by 6 bases and J by 1 base, with 12 bases left in between. The CDR3 consists of 14 residues. CDR3 loop: CSAPRTGNTGELFF. CDR3 DNA sequence: TGCAGTGCGCCGCGGACGGGGAACACCGGGGAGCTGTTTTTT.

Ten or more counts support this clonotype. The chain recombines TRBV5-1 with TRBJ2-1; D is possibly TRBD2 (5 bases). CDR3 length equals 15 residues. Trimming left V 0 bases short and J 1 base short, with 8 bases between. Looked up from germline, CDR1 is SGHRS and CDR2 is YFSETQ. In nucleotides, the CDR3 is TGCGCCAGCAGCTTGGACGGCGGGTCCTACAATGAGCAGTTCTTC. Its translation is CASSLDGGSYNEQFF. The full variable domain, its missing parts supplied by reference TRBV5-1 and TRBJ2-1, is KAGVTQTPRYLIKTRGQQVTLSCSPISGHRSVSWYQQTPGQGLQFLFEYFSETQRNKGNFPGRFSGRQFSNSRSEMNVSTLELGDSALYLCASSLDGGSYNEQFFGPGTRLTVL.

The rearrangement links TRBV3-1 to TRBJ2-2; unclear D gene. This CDR3 region has 12 residues. The V gene's germline CDR1 is LGHDT and CDR2 YNNKEL (reference sequence). V was cut by 6 bases and J by 6 bases, with 8 bases left in between. The CDR3 DNA reads TGTGCCAGCAGTCAGATCGCCGGGGAGCTGTTTTTT. This gives the protein CASSQIAGELFF.